This T cell receptor beta chain was captured by sequencing in a study of cytomegalovirus exposure and HLA in healthy donors. About this clone itself: Its matching antigen is unknown.

Trimming pared 2 bases from V and 1 base from J, leaving 15 bases between. This CDR3 spans 17 amino acids. Looked up from germline, CDR1 is SGHRS and CDR2 is YFSETQ. Some clones are missing from TCRdb's copy, which holds only in-frame ones; the method was immunoSEQ multiplex PCR. The profile covers approximately 150,000 clones, with about nine tenths appearing a single time and 0.6% to 0.8% taken by the ten largest. Study conclusions and caveats: In the approximately 120 validation repertoires, a later analysis found that first-cohort TCR clusters tended to co-occur. The study listed under 200 cytomegalovirus-associated TCR beta chains.

This sequence originates from a man younger than 30 in good health and CMV-seronegative. The specimen sequenced was PBMCs. The chain links TRBV5-1 to TRBJ2-2, with D unclear. The CDR3 reads CASSFPPNMRNTGELFF. CDR3 DNA sequence: TGCGCCAGCAGCTTTCCGCCGAATATGAGGAACACCGGGGAGCTGTTTTTT.